These T cell receptor beta chains were read from a single sample in a study of control samples from healthy donors and cancer patients. The protocol was immunoSEQ multiplex PCR, while the TCRdb copy is restricted to in-frame clones and leaves out a portion. The table includes 90,000 or so clones, about 88% detected once. Sequencing was carried out using PBMCs. The receptor source for this set is a woman aged 45-65 years with colorectal cancer. Each CDR3 is given without its conserved first and last residue. A D gene is named only where the DNA matches it firmly.

TRBJ1-3,TRBV7-2,-,ASSQLSSGNTIY
TRBJ2-2,TRBV4-1,TRBD2,ASSQASGGAGNTGELF
TRBJ1-2,TRBV18,TRBD1,ASSPGTAEDGYT
TRBJ2-6,TRBV7-2,-,ASSRGESSGANVLT
TRBJ2-1,TRBV5-4,-,ASSLIQGGYNEQF
TRBJ2-2,TRBV3-1/TRBV3-2,-,ASSPRASLNTGELF
TRBJ1-1,TRBV3-1/TRBV3-2,TRBD1,ASSPGQAAITEAF
TRBJ2-1,TRBV7-9,-,ASSLIGDEQF
TRBJ1-1,TRBV4-1,-,ASSPLQGRMNTEAF
TRBJ1-2,TRBV30,-,AWSVRLAGDGYT
TRBJ1-6,TRBV6-4,-,ASSDGYNSPLH
TRBJ1-4,TRBV29-1,-,SAGGNTEELF
TRBJ1-2,TRBV28,-,ASSPADSLPDYGYT
TRBJ2-6,TRBV12-3/TRBV12-4,-,ASSLWQGNVLT
TRBJ1-1,TRBV6-6,-,ASNRANTEAF
TRBJ1-2,TRBV4-3,-,ASSPEIVEAGYGYT
TRBJ2-1,TRBV25-1,-,ASSGTRDIETDEQF
TRBJ1-1,TRBV6-5,-,ASSYSRLVAEAF
TRBJ1-5,TRBV29-1,-,SVSGYSNQPQH
TRBJ2-1,TRBV10-3,-,ASKGVGYNEQF
TRBJ2-5,TRBV2,TRBD1,ASSGQGWETQY
TRBJ1-2,TRBV18,TRBD1,ASSPTGTGYGYT
TRBJ2-1,TRBV19,-,ASSAERHNEQF
TRBJ1-3,TRBV2,-,ASSGEGLPSGNTIY
TRBJ1-2,TRBV28,TRBD1,ASRLTDRGYGYT
TRBJ2-3,TRBV7-2,-,ASSLVGDTQY
TRBJ2-6,TRBV28,-,ASSTHRVLLSGANVLT
TRBJ1-5,TRBV20-1,-,SASQGSNQPQH
TRBJ2-1,TRBV6-4,-,ASSDSSASSYNEQF
TRBJ2-3,TRBV2,TRBD2,AIERGGGTDTQY
TRBJ2-3,TRBV5-1,-,ASRSGTLGTDTQY
TRBJ1-2,TRBV2,TRBD1,ASSGQGPIIEGYT
TRBJ2-3,TRBV18,TRBD1,ASSPPGTGGQDTQY
TRBJ1-6,TRBV5-1,TRBD1,ASSMGQGGGSPLH
TRBJ1-1,TRBV12-3/TRBV12-4,TRBD1,ASILGQGGEAF
TRBJ2-5,TRBV28,TRBD2,ASSRTSGRRETQY
TRBJ2-2,TRBV20-1,TRBD1,SASAGQGTGELF
TRBJ2-1,TRBV5-1,TRBD1,ASSGGQGYNEQF
TRBJ2-5,TRBV7-2,-,ASSLRGKGETQY
TRBJ2-2,TRBV28,TRBD2,ASTGLAGDTGELF
TRBJ2-1,TRBV19,TRBD1,ASSRQGALGNNEQF
TRBJ2-5,TRBV12-3/TRBV12-4,-,ASSLEETQY
TRBJ1-5,TRBV2,TRBD1,ASSVEGTGAYSNQPQH
TRBJ1-4,TRBV28,-,ASSWTANEKLF
TRBJ2-3,TRBV19,TRBD2,ASSQRDRGYTDTQY
TRBJ1-1,TRBV4-1,-,ASRRGAEAF
TRBJ1-6,TRBV7-9,TRBD1,ASSPGQGANSPLH
TRBJ2-1,TRBV5-1,-,ASRPSPSSYNEQF
TRBJ2-1,TRBV19,TRBD1,ASSIAAGQGGGEQF
TRBJ2-5,TRBV6-6,-,ASSYSQETQY
TRBJ1-6,TRBV6-5,-,ASSLDRYNSPLH
TRBJ1-5,TRBV19,TRBD1,ASSMWTGVLQPQH
TRBJ1-4,TRBV19,-,ASSLRAFGEKLF
TRBJ1-1,TRBV6-5,TRBD1,ASRDGQGNTEAF